This is a list of T cell receptor beta chains from one sample in a study of shared clonotypes between healthy human individuals. Using immunoSEQ multiplex PCR, the repertoire was profiled, and TCRdb retains in-frame clones only, with some absent. The sample has about 1.4 million clones; about 96% are singletons. Sequenced sample: naive CD4+ T cells sorted from blood. The source of these receptors is a man aged 30 to 39 in good health. Both conserved end residues are part of each CDR3. Each record gives: J gene, D gene, clone size, CDR3 length, V gene, CDR3 DNA, CDR3 protein. The D gene is left open where the match is weak. Some rows have no size entry. The others give once, few or many, or a class for an expanded clone.

TRBJ2-4	-	-	14	TRBV19	TGTGCCAGTAGCGCTACAGGGACCCCCGAGATTCAGTACTTC	CASSATGTPEIQYF
TRBJ2-3	-	-	14	TRBV6-1	TGTACCAGCAGTGAGGGGGTGCACAGGGATACGCAGTATTTT	CTSSEGVHRDTQYF
TRBJ1-1	-	-	16	TRBV7-2	TGTGCCAGCAGCTTATCTAGTTTCAGATCCAACACTGAAGCTTTCTTT	CASSLSSFRSNTEAFF
TRBJ1-5	-	-	15	TRBV28	TGTGCCAGCAGGATGGGACTCCATAGCAATCAGCCCCAGCATTTT	CASRMGLHSNQPQHF
TRBJ1-2	TRBD1	-	17	TRBV28	TGTGCCAGCAGGACCGGGACAGGGGCCCCACTTGGCTATGGCTACACCTTC	CASRTGTGAPLGYGYTF
TRBJ2-3	TRBD2	-	18	TRBV27	TGTGCCAGCAACACAGGACTAGCGGGATACCGGCTCGGGGATACGCAGTATTTT	CASNTGLAGYRLGDTQYF
TRBJ2-7	TRBD1	-	13	TRBV7-9	TGTGCCAGCAGCCCTTCGGGACAGTCCGAGCAGTACTTC	CASSPSGQSEQYF
TRBJ2-5	-	-	16	TRBV7-8	TGTGCCAGCAGCTTAGCGGGAGGTGTCTTTCAAGAGACCCAGTACTTC	CASSLAGGVFQETQYF
TRBJ1-4	-	few	13	TRBV14	TGTGCCAGCAGCCAAGAGGGTTCAGTAAAACTGTTTTTT	CASSQEGSVKLFF
TRBJ1-5	-	-	13	TRBV6-5	TGTGCCAGCAGTTCTCGGGAGCGTCAGCCCCAGCATTTT	CASSSRERQPQHF
TRBJ2-5	-	-	13	TRBV5-1	TGCGCCAGCAGCTTGGGATTTTCGGAGACCCAGTACTTC	CASSLGFSETQYF
TRBJ2-1	-	-	15	TRBV18	TGTGCCAGCTCACCAGTTAGAGATAGCTACAATGAGCAGTTCTTC	CASSPVRDSYNEQFF
TRBJ2-1	-	-	16	TRBV6-5	TGTGCCAGCAGTTACTCGCCCCTAGCTGGTCAGGATGAGCAGTTCTTC	CASSYSPLAGQDEQFF
TRBJ2-4	TRBD1	-	14	TRBV2	TGTGCCAGCAGAGCAGGACAGGGCGAAAACATTCAGTACTTC	CASRAGQGENIQYF
TRBJ2-3	TRBD2	-	16	TRBV6-5	TGTGCCAGCAGTTACCGTCTAGCGGGAGTCACAGATACGCAGTATTTT	CASSYRLAGVTDTQYF
TRBJ1-5	-	-	14	TRBV5-6	TGTGCCAGCAGCTTGAGGGCGGGGACTCAGCCCCAGCATTTT	CASSLRAGTQPQHF
TRBJ2-3	TRBD2	-	15	TRBV6-1	TGTGCCAGCATGTGGGGGACTAGTCCGACAGATACGCAGTATTTT	CASMWGTSPTDTQYF
TRBJ2-1	-	-	15	TRBV18	TGTGCCAGCTCACCTAGCGCCAACTCCTACAATGAGCAGTTCTTC	CASSPSANSYNEQFF
TRBJ2-1	TRBD1	-	14	TRBV19	TGTGCCAGTAGTAATGTGGGACAGGGTAATGAGCAGTTCTTC	CASSNVGQGNEQFF
TRBJ2-2	TRBD2	once	15	TRBV2	TGTGCCAGCAGGGAACTAGCGGGAGTCACCGGGGAGCTGTTTTTT	CASRELAGVTGELFF
TRBJ2-7	TRBD1	-	15	TRBV19	TGTGCCAGTAGTATACGGGACAGGGTGTCCTACGAGCAGTACTTC	CASSIRDRVSYEQYF
TRBJ2-1	TRBD2	-	17	TRBV11-2	TGTGCCAGCAGCTCCCGACTAGCGGGGGTCTCCTACAATGAGCAGTTCTTC	CASSSRLAGVSYNEQFF
TRBJ2-7	-	-	11	TRBV6-1	TGTGCCAGCCTCCTGGACCACGAGCAGTACTTC	CASLLDHEQYF
TRBJ2-2	-	once	13	TRBV5-4	TGTGCCAGCCACACACCGAACACCGGGGAGCTGTTTTTT	CASHTPNTGELFF
TRBJ2-7	TRBD2	-	19	TRBV7-2	TGTGCCAGCAGCCTAAATCGGGGAGCGGGAGCACTTAGCTCCTACGAGCAGTACTTC	CASSLNRGAGALSSYEQYF
TRBJ2-1	-	-	16	TRBV15	TGTGCCACCAGCAGACTGGGGGGCGGAGACTACAATGAGCAGTTCTTC	CATSRLGGGDYNEQFF
TRBJ2-1	TRBD2	-	15	TRBV6-1	TGTGCCAGCAGAATTAGCGGGAGGGCTGACAATGAGCAGTTCTTC	CASRISGRADNEQFF
TRBJ1-3	-	-	15	TRBV7-9	TGTGCCAGCAGCTTTGACAGGACGTCTGGAAACACCATATATTTT	CASSFDRTSGNTIYF
TRBJ1-2	TRBD1	-	14	TRBV2	TGTGCCAGCGCTCGAGACAGGGGGACCTATGGCTACACCTTC	CASARDRGTYGYTF
TRBJ2-2	-	once	17	TRBV5-1	TGCGCCAGCAGCCCTGACCCGGGACTTGCGAACACCGGGGAGCTGTTTTTT	CASSPDPGLANTGELFF
TRBJ2-7	TRBD1	-	14	TRBV7-2	TGTGCCAGCAGCCTCCGGGACAGGGGCTACGAGCAGTACTTC	CASSLRDRGYEQYF
TRBJ2-3	TRBD1	-	16	TRBV27	TGTGCCAGCAGTTTACTAGGACAGGCTCCCACAGATACGCAGTATTTT	CASSLLGQAPTDTQYF
TRBJ1-2	-	-	13	TRBV5-1	TGCGCCAGCAGCGAACAGGCAATCTATGGCTACACCTTC	CASSEQAIYGYTF
TRBJ2-1	TRBD1	-	14	TRBV5-4	TGTGCCAGCAGCCCAGAAATACAGGGGAGTGAGCAGTTCTTC	CASSPEIQGSEQFF
TRBJ2-5	-	once	13	TRBV19	TGTGCCAGTAGTATAGTAGGGGAGCGGACCCAGTACTTC	CASSIVGERTQYF
TRBJ2-2	TRBD1	-	16	TRBV5-4	TGTGCCAGCAGCCGCGGGACAGGGACGAGCACCGGGGAGCTGTTTTTT	CASSRGTGTSTGELFF
TRBJ2-7	TRBD1	-	13	TRBV30	TGTGCCTCCACAGGGGATGGCCCCTACGAGCAGTACTTC	CASTGDGPYEQYF
TRBJ2-1	TRBD2	-	17	TRBV27	TGTGCCAGCAGTAACCTTAGCGGGAGGGCCTCCTACAATGAGCAGTTCTTC	CASSNLSGRASYNEQFF
TRBJ2-1	TRBD1	-	17	TRBV12-5	TGTGCTAGTGGTTTGACCGCGACAGGGGTTCTGACGAATGAGCAGTTCTTC	CASGLTATGVLTNEQFF
TRBJ1-1	TRBD1	-	16	TRBV11-2	TGTGCCAGCAGGAATCACGGACAGGGGATGAACACTGAAGCTTTCTTT	CASRNHGQGMNTEAFF
TRBJ2-3	TRBD2	-	15	TRBV4-3	TGCGCCAGCAGCCAAGACACTAGCGGGAAAGATACGCAGTATTTT	CASSQDTSGKDTQYF
TRBJ2-2	-	-	16	TRBV27	TGTGCCAGCAGCCTCAGGGCAGGCTCGAACACCGGGGAGCTGTTTTTT	CASSLRAGSNTGELFF
TRBJ2-3	-	-	12	TRBV2	TGTGCCAGCAGTGGACGGGGAGATACGCAGTATTTT	CASSGRGDTQYF
TRBJ2-3	-	-	15	TRBV18	TGTGCCAGCTCACCTCGCTCCTTGGCCACAGATACGCAGTATTTT	CASSPRSLATDTQYF
TRBJ2-5	-	-	14	TRBV10-3	TGTGCCATCAGTGTGAGGGGGGAACAAGAGACCCAGTACTTC	CAISVRGEQETQYF
TRBJ2-2	-	-	15	TRBV6-5	TGTGCCAGCAGTTACTCCACTAGGAACACCGGGGAGCTGTTTTTT	CASSYSTRNTGELFF